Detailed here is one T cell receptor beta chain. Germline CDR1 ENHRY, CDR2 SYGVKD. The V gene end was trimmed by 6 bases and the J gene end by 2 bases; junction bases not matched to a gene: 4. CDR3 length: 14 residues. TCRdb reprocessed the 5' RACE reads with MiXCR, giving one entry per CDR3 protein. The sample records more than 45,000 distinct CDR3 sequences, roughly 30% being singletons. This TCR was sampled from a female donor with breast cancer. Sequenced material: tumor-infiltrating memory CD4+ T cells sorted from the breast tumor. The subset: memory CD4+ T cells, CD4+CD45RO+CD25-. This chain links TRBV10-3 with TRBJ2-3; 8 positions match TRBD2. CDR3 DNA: TGTGCCATCAGCCCGGGAGGGCCCACAGATACGCAGTATTTT. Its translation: CAISPGGPTDTQYF.